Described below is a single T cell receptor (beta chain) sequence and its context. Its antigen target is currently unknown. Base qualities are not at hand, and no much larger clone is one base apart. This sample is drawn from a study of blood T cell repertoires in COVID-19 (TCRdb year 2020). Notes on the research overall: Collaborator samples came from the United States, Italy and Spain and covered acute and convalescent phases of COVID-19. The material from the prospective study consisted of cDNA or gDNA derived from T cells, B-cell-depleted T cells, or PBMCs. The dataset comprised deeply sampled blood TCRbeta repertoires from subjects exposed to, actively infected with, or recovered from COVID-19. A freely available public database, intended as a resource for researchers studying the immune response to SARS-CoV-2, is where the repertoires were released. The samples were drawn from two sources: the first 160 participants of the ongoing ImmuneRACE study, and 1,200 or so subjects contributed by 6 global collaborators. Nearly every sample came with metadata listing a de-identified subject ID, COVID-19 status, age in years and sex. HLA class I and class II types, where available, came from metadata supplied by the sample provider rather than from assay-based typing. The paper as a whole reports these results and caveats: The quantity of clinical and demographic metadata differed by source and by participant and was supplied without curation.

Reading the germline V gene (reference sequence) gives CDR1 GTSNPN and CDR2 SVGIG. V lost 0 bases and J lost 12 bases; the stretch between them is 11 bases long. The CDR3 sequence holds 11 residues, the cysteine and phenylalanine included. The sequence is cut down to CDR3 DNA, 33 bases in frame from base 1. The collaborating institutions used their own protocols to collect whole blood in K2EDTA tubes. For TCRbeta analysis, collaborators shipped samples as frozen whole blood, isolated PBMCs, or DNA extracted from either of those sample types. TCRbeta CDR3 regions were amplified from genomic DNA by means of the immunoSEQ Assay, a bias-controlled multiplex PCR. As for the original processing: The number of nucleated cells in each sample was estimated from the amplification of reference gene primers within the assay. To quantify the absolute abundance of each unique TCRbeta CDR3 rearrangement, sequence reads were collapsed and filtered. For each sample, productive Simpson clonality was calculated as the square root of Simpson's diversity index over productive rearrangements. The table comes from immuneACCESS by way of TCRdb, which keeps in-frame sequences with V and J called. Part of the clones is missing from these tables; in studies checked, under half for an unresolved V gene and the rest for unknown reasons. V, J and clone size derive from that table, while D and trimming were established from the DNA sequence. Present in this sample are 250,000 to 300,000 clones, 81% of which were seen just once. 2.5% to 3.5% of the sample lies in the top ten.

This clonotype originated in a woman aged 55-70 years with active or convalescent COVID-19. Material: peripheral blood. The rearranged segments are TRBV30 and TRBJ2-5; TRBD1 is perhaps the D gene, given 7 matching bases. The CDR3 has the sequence CAWSVAGGKYF. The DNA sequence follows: TGTGCCTGGAGTGTAGCAGGGGGGAAGTACTTC.